The 27 T cell receptor beta chains given below trace back to one sample, sequenced in a study of Ad26.COV2.S vaccination and SARS-CoV-2 variants (dated by TCRdb to about 2021). Receptor libraries were prepared by the immunoSEQ multiplex PCR assay. TCRdb retrieved this table from immuneACCESS and kept in-frame rearrangements only. Not all clones are present; in checked studies, unresolved V genes account for under half, and no reason is known for the remainder. In this sample the table shows 380,000 or so clones, about four fifths of which occur a single time. Approximately 7.8% of the sample rests with the top ten. The treatment or condition label, as the study defines it: roughly 18 received Ad26.COV2.S at low or high dose, single or two shots; 5 received placebo; per-sample allocation not given. For vaccine and placebo recipients, the sequenced repertoires came from samples collected on day 63 after the first injection.

This sample comprised peripheral blood, obtained in a trial of Ad26.COV2.S vaccine versus placebo. These receptors all come from a person between 18 and 65 years old who received the Ad26.COV2.S COVID-19 vaccine or a placebo.

This chain joins TRBV29-1 and TRBJ1-2; 7 bases match TRBD1. Unmatched junction bases numbered 7, after V lost 7 bases and J lost 2 bases. The germline V gene has CDR1 SQVTM and CDR2 ANQGSEA. The CDR3 consists of 13 residues. The CDR3 region has the DNA TGCAGCGCCCGAGACAGGGACAACTATGGCTACACCTTC. It encodes CSARDRDNYGYTF.

This clone was counted a few times. The gene calls are TRBV7-9 and TRBJ2-5; D not certain. This CDR3 spans 13 amino acids. CDR1 and CDR2 (germline): SEHNR, FQNEAQ (reference sequence). V lost 2 bases and J lost 3, with 7 bases in between. CDR3 sequence reads: CASSLSIEETQYF. CDR3 DNA sequence: TGTGCCAGCAGCTTAAGCATAGAAGAGACCCAGTACTTC.

The chain couples TRBV27 to TRBJ2-1, with 9 bases lining up with TRBD2. V lost 5 bases, J lost 11 bases, and 7 bases stayed unmatched. Germline V CDR1 and CDR2: MNHEY, SMNVEV (reference sequence). The CDR3 is 13 residues long. The CDR3 region is CASSHSGLAKQFF. The CDR3 DNA reads as TGTGCCAGCAGTCATTCAGGACTAGCGAAGCAGTTCTTC.

The gene calls are TRBV10-1 and TRBJ1-2; the match to TRBD1 covers 7 bases. Trimming took 6 bases from V and 8 from J; bases not matched to a gene: 6. The CDR3 has 12 amino acids. CDR1 and CDR2 (germline): WNHNN, SYGVQD (reference sequence). The CDR3 region has the DNA TGCGCCAGCAGACAGGGGAGCCCGGGCTACACCTTC. It is translated as CASRQGSPGYTF.

This clone was seen a handful of times. This chain connects TRBV11-2 to TRBJ1-1; D is undetermined. Germline CDR1 reads SGHAT; CDR2 reads FQNNGV. The CDR3 runs 17 residues. V was pared by 2 bases and J by 0 bases, with 16 bases between. In DNA form, the CDR3 reads TGTGCCAGCAGCTTATTAGCCAGAGCACATATGAACACTGAAGCTTTCTTT. Its translation: CASSLLARAHMNTEAFF.

The gene calls are TRBV24-1 and TRBJ2-5; 9 bases are a match to TRBD1. The CDR3 loop spans 15 amino acids. V lost 7 bases to trimming and J lost 2 bases; unmatched junction nucleotides: 7. The germline gives CDR1 KGHDR, CDR2 SFDVKD. The CDR3 sequence is CATSPGQGRQETQYF. DNA for the CDR3: TGTGCCACCAGCCCTGGACAGGGGAGGCAAGAGACCCAGTACTTC.

CDR3 sequence reads: CASSQLGGGHHFTSYEQYF. In nucleotides, the CDR3 is TGTGCCAGCAGCCAATTAGGGGGAGGTCATCATTTTACGTCCTACGAGCAGTACTTC. The V call is TRBV4-2, the J call TRBJ2-7; D may correspond to TRBD1 or TRBD2 (6 bases each). Trimming cost V 2 bases and J 1 base, with 24 bases left between them. CDR1 is LGHNA, CDR2 YNFKEQ, per germline. CDR3 length: 19 residues.

This sequence joins TRBV4-1 and TRBJ2-3, with 8 bases aligning to TRBD2. Losses at the gene ends were 0 bases for V and 3 bases for J; bases not matched to a gene: 8. Germline V gene sequence: CDR1 MGHRA, CDR2 YSYEKL. This CDR3 spans 17 amino acids. The CDR3 nucleotides read TGCGCCAGCAGCCAAGATAGCAGCGGGAGACCAACAGATACGCAGTATTTT. The encoded protein is CASSQDSSGRPTDTQYF.

The V and J genes are TRBV12-3 or TRBV12-4 and TRBJ2-2; weak D call: TRBD2 (7 bases). Trimming pared 8 bases from V and 7 bases from J, leaving 14 bases between. The CDR3 length is 13 residues. The CDR3 protein is CASCGGAFGELFF. The CDR3 coding sequence is TGTGCCAGCTGTGGGGGGGCCTTCGGGGAGCTGTTTTTT.

The chain carries TRBV11-2 and TRBJ1-2, with D hard to call. V was shortened by 0 bases and J by 4 bases, with 9 bases between the two germline ends. This CDR3 region has 14 residues. CDR1 is SGHAT and CDR2 is FQNNGV in the germline V gene. This CDR3 is CASSLDAGPYGYTF. The CDR3 DNA reads as TGTGCCAGCAGCTTAGATGCCGGCCCCTATGGCTACACCTTC. Supplemented by reference TRBV11-2 and TRBJ1-2, the full variable domain reads EAGVAQSPRYKIIEKRQSVAFWCNPISGHATLYWYQQILGQGPKLLIQFQNNGVVDDSQLPKDRFSAERLKGVDSTLKIQPAKLEDSAVYLCASSLDAGPYGYTFGSGTRLTVV.

The rearrangement uses TRBV2 and TRBJ2-5; TRBD1 agrees at 9 bases. J gave up 5 bases and V 6 bases, and 7 bases lay outside the gene matches. Germline V gene sequence: CDR1 SNHLY, CDR2 FYNNEI. The CDR3 totals 14 residues. CDR3 sequence (DNA): TGTGCCAGCAGACCTACAGGGGGCATGGAGACCCAGTACTTC. It translates to CASRPTGGMETQYF.

The CDR3 DNA is TGCGCCAGCAGCCAAGGGCTAGCGGGGTTCGCGAACACCGGGGAGCTGTTTTTT. It yields the protein CASSQGLAGFANTGELFF. This rearrangement joins TRBV4-1 to TRBJ2-2, with 9 positions matching TRBD2. Per germline, CDR1 MGHRA and CDR2 YSYEKL. This CDR3 is built from 18 residues. The V and J ends lost 1 base and 0 bases, in that order; junction bases with no gene match: 6.

The chain joins TRBV9 to TRBJ1-1, with D unclear. The CDR3 has 14 amino acids. Per germline, CDR1 SGDLS and CDR2 YYNGEE. The ends were cut back, 3 bases at V and 6 bases at J, with 15 bases in the middle. CDR3 in DNA: TGTGCCAGCAGCGCCCTCCCTAGGGCCGCTGAAGCTTTCTTT. It yields the protein CASSALPRAAEAFF.

The chain joins TRBV6-5 to TRBJ2-7, with TRBD1 identical over 7 bases. Per germline, CDR1 MNHEY and CDR2 SVGAGI. The CDR3 length is 14 residues. J lost 4 bases, V lost 2 bases, and 5 bases had no gene match. The chain's CDR3 is CASSYDRDAYEQYF. DNA for the CDR3: TGTGCCAGCAGTTACGACAGGGATGCGTACGAGCAGTACTTC.

This chain uses TRBV10-1 with TRBJ2-1, with TRBD2 matching 12 bases. The CDR3 sequence is 16 residues long. V dropped 3 bases and J dropped 3; count of bases not matched to a gene: 3. Germline V gene sequence: CDR1 WNHNN, CDR2 SYGVQD (reference sequence). The chain's CDR3 is CASSDETSGGYNEQFF. The CDR3, as DNA: TGCGCCAGCAGTGATGAGACTAGCGGGGGCTACAATGAGCAGTTCTTC.

The V gene is TRBV6-2 or TRBV6-3, the J gene TRBJ1-2; D uncertain. V lost 5 bases and J 5 bases, leaving 12 bases between the germline ends. Germline lookup yields CDR1 MNHEY and CDR2 SVGEGT. This CDR3 region has 13 residues. CDR3: CASSLIDNYGYTF. CDR3 coding DNA: TGTGCCAGCAGTCTGATAGACAATTATGGCTACACCTTC.

This sequence joins TRBV5-1 and TRBJ2-6; 9 nucleotides align to TRBD1. The CDR3 spans 16 residues. The germline gives CDR1 SGHRS, CDR2 YFSETQ. With 2 bases clipped from V and 4 bases from J, the junction kept 4 bases outside the gene matches. CDR3 residues: CASSLQGAEGANVLTF. The CDR3 DNA reads TGCGCCAGCAGCTTACAGGGGGCGGAGGGGGCCAACGTCCTGACTTTC. Full variable domain (outside the CDR3, taken from reference TRBV5-1 and TRBJ2-6): KAGVTQTPRYLIKTRGQQVTLSCSPISGHRSVSWYQQTPGQGLQFLFEYFSETQRNKGNFPGRFSGRQFSNSRSEMNVSTLELGDSALYLCASSLQGAEGANVLTFGAGSRLTVL.

The chain couples TRBV20-1 to TRBJ1-2, with D unresolved. Germline CDR1 is DFQATT and CDR2 is SNEGSKA (reference sequence). Trimming removed 5 bases at V and 4 bases at J, with 23 bases between. The CDR3 runs to 16 residues. The CDR3 sequence: CSARAGYVRGGYGYTF. CDR3 nucleotides: TGCAGTGCTCGTGCGGGTTACGTCCGGGGTGGCTATGGCTACACCTTC.

The chain has TRBV7-2 and TRBJ1-2; 8 bases fit TRBD1. The CDR3 spans 16 residues. Per the germline V gene, CDR1 is SGHTA and CDR2 is FQGNSA. After removal of 5 bases from V and 4 bases from J, the junction contained 12 bases not matched to a gene. CDR3 in DNA: TGTGCCAGCAGCACCCGACAGGGGTCGGTTGGCTATGGCTACACCTTC. It codes for CASSTRQGSVGYGYTF.

This clone came up a few times. V and J are TRBV30 and TRBJ1-6; no clear D gene. V was trimmed by 7 bases and J by 5 bases, leaving 9 bases between them. Germline lookup yields CDR1 GTSNPN and CDR2 SVGIG (reference sequence). The CDR3 covers 12 residues. This CDR3 reads CAFGRDNSPLHF. The CDR3 DNA is TGTGCCTTCGGACGGGATAATTCACCCCTCCACTTT.

CDR3 coding DNA: TGTGCCAGCAGCCCCGGAGGGGGGACGGGCACTGAAGCTTTCTTT. Its protein is CASSPGGGTGTEAFF. J is TRBJ1-1 and V is TRBV11-2, with D possibly TRBD1 on 6 matching bases. In germline, CDR1 is SGHAT, CDR2 FQNNGV. This CDR3 has 15 amino acids. V lost 5 bases and J 4 bases, leaving 17 bases between the germline ends.

This sequence joins TRBV11-2 and TRBJ1-2; D ambiguous. The germline V and J ends were trimmed by 10 bases and 1 base, with 10 bases remaining between them. This CDR3 spans 12 amino acids. Germline loops: CDR1 SGHAT, CDR2 FQNNGV. The DNA of the CDR3 is TGTGCCATTAACGAGGGTAACTATGGCTACACCTTC. It yields the protein CAINEGNYGYTF.

This clone was counted only a few times. The V gene is TRBV4-1, the J gene TRBJ1-2; the D gene is possibly TRBD1 (5 bases). There are 15 residues in the CDR3. The germline V and J ends were trimmed by 1 base and 3 bases, with 12 bases remaining between them. Per germline, CDR1 MGHRA and CDR2 YSYEKL. CDR3 in DNA: TGCGCCAGCAGCCAAGTTGCCAGGGCGGACTATGGCTACACCTTC. Amino acid sequence: CASSQVARADYGYTF.

This sequence joins TRBV12-5 and TRBJ2-1, with TRBD1 matching over 8 bases. CDR1 is LGHNT and CDR2 is FRNRAP in the germline V gene. The CDR3 is 16 amino acids. V was pared by 2 bases and J by 5 bases, with 8 bases of the junction left unmatched. In nucleotides, the CDR3 is TGTGCTAGTGGTTTGTTCCGGGACAGGTTTGACAATGAGCAGTTCTTC. Translated, it gives CASGLFRDRFDNEQFF.

The rearrangement joins TRBV5-5 to TRBJ2-3; D gene ambiguous. Trimming took off 6 bases at V and 6 bases at J, with 11 bases between the two ends. The CDR3 extends over 12 amino acids. Germline V gene data show CDR1 as SGHKS and CDR2 as YYEKEE (reference sequence). The CDR3: CASTMARDTQYF. The CDR3 DNA is TGTGCCAGCACCATGGCCAGGGATACGCAGTATTTT.

The chain couples TRBV7-9 to TRBJ2-5, with D perhaps assigned TRBD1 or TRBD2 (5 bases each). The CDR3 is 15 residues long. The germline V gene has CDR1 SEHNR and CDR2 FQNEAQ (reference sequence). V was shortened by 3 bases and J by 0 bases, with 11 bases between the two germline ends. The CDR3 DNA reads as TGTGCCAGCAGCTTCCAGGGCGGGTACCAAGAGACCCAGTACTTC. This encodes CASSFQGGYQETQYF.

The chain couples TRBV4-2 to TRBJ1-4; D ambiguous. The CDR3 covers 16 residues. Germline V gene data show CDR1 as LGHNA and CDR2 as YNFKEQ. Trimming took 1 base from V and 2 from J, leaving 11 bases between them. CDR3 DNA: TGTGCCAGCAGCCAAGCGGATTCGGGGACTAATGAAAAACTGTTTTTT. Protein product: CASSQADSGTNEKLFF.